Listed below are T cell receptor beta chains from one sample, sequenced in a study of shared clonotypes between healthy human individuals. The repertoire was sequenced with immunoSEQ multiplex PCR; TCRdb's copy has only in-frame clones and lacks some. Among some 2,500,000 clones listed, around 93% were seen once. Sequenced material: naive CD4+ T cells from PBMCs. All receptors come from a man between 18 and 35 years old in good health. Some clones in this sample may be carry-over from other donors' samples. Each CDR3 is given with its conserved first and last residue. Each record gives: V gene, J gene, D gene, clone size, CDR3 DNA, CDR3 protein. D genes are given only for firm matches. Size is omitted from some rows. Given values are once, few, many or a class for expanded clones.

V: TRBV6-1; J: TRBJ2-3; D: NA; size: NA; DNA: TGTGCCAGCAGTGAGAATCCCGGGGAAGATACGCAGTATTTT; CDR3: CASSENPGEDTQYF
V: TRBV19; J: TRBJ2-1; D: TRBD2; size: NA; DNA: TGTGCCAGCCGGACTAGCGGGAGGGCCCTTGTGCAGTTCTTC; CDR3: CASRTSGRALVQFF
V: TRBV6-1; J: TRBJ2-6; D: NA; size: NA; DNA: TGTGCCAGCACCCCGACGAGCTCTGGGGCCAACGTCCTGACTTTC; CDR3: CASTPTSSGANVLTF
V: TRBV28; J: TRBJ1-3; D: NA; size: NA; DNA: TGTGCCAGCAGTTTACTTCCCCCCCGGGCTGGAAACACCATATATTTT; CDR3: CASSLLPPRAGNTIYF
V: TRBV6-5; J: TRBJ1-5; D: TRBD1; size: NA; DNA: TGTGCCAGCAGATCCGGGACAGACAGCAATCAGCCCCAGCATTTT; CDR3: CASRSGTDSNQPQHF
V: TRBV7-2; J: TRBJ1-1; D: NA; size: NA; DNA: TGTGCCAGCAGCACTACAGGGAGTCGGACTGAAGCTTTCTTT; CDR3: CASSTTGSRTEAFF
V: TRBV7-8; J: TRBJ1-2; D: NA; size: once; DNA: TGTGCCAGCAGCTTCGGCAGGGGCGATGGCTACACCTTC; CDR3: CASSFGRGDGYTF
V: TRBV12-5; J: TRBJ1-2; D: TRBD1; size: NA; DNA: TGTGCTAGTGGTTTGGTACGGGGACAGGGGGCTCGTAGCTATGGCTACACCTTC; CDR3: CASGLVRGQGARSYGYTF
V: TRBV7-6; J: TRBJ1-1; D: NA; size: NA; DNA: TGTGCCAGCAGCTCGACAGGCACCACTGAAGCTTTCTTT; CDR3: CASSSTGTTEAFF
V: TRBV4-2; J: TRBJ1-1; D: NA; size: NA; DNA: TGTGCCAGCAGCCAAGATTTCCTAGGAAACACTGAAGCTTTCTTT; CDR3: CASSQDFLGNTEAFF
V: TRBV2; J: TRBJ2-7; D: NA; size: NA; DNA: TGTGCCAGCAAGCAACAGGGAGGCCCTCCCGAGCAGTACTTC; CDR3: CASKQQGGPPEQYF
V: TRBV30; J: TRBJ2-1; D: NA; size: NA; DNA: TGTGCCTGGAGTGGGGGTTCCTACAATGAGCAGTTCTTC; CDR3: CAWSGGSYNEQFF
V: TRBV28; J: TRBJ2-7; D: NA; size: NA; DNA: TGTGCCAGCGCCTCCCCGCTGCAGGCGTCCTACGAGCAGTACTTC; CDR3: CASASPLQASYEQYF
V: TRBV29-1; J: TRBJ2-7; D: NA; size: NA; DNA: TGCAGCGTTTCCGGCCGACAGGCGGCCGAGCAGTACTTC; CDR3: CSVSGRQAAEQYF
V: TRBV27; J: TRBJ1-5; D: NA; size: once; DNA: TGTGCCAGCAGTTTGAGGGGGGACAATCAGCCCCAGCATTTT; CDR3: CASSLRGDNQPQHF
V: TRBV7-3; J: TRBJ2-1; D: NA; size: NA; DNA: TGTGCCAGCAGCTCAGACAGCAGCTCCTACAATGAGCAGTTCTTC; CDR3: CASSSDSSSYNEQFF
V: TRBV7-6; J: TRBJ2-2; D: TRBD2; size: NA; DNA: TGTGCCAGCAGCCAGGGTGGGAGGGTCTCCGGGGAGCTGTTTTTT; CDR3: CASSQGGRVSGELFF
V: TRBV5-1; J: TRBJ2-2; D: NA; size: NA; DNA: TGCGCCAGCAGCCGTGGGCCGAGCGGAAACACCGGGGAGCTGTTTTTT; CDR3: CASSRGPSGNTGELFF
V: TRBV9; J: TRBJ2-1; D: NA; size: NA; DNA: TGTGCCAGCAGCCCCTCTGGAGGGGGCTCCTACAATGAGCAGTTCTTC; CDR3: CASSPSGGGSYNEQFF
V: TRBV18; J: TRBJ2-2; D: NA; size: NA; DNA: TGTGCCAGCTCTCAAAACTCACAGGGAATCCCCGGGGAGCTGTTTTTT; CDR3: CASSQNSQGIPGELFF
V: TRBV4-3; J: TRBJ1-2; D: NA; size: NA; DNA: TGCGCCAGCAGCCAAAACACCGGGCCGGTTAACTATGGCTACACCTTC; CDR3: CASSQNTGPVNYGYTF
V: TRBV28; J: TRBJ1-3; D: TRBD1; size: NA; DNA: TGTGCCAGCAGCGGAGGACAGGGAACTGGAAACACCATATATTTT; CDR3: CASSGGQGTGNTIYF